This TCR beta chain was found in a study of shared clonotypes between healthy human individuals. Study-level results: Non-shared clonotypes showed lower generation probabilities than clonotypes common to all four donors.

The germline V and J ends were trimmed by 2 bases and 4 bases, with 10 bases remaining between them. The CDR3 loop spans 14 amino acids. Germline CDR1 is MGHRA and CDR2 is YSYEKL. Concerning this clone: No antigen is known for it.

Original processing notes: Filtering was not the same, since immunoSEQ gave junction-only sequences without quality scores. Produced via immunoSEQ multiplex PCR; TCRdb's table is partial and in-frame only. Clone size and V and J calls were adopted from that table, with D and trimming inferred from the DNA. This sample yields a few million clones, of which around 90% are seen a single time; over 0.12% belongs to the top ten. The sample consisted of naive CD4+ T cells sorted from blood. The sample's subset: CD45RA+ positively selected. The chain combines TRBV4-1 with TRBJ2-3, with D uncertain. The TCR originated in a man in his late teens or twenties in good health. CDR3 coding DNA: TGCGCCAGCAGCCAATTGGTGTTCGCAGATACGCAGTATTTT. Its translation: CASSQLVFADTQYF.